The source of this T cell receptor (beta chain) is a study of blood T cell repertoires in COVID-19. Overall study: There were acute and convalescent COVID-19 samples, and they came from the United States, Italy and Spain. The cDNA or gDNA used as material had been derived from T cells, B-cell-depleted T cells, or PBMCs.

This clone occurred once. The CDR3 is 16 residues long. Germline loops: CDR1 LGHNA, CDR2 YNFKEQ. With 1 base removed from V and 4 bases from J, the gap between germline ends came to 14 bases. How the authors handled the data: Estimates of nucleated cell counts were drawn from the amplification of reference gene primers. Clones were read by immunoSEQ multiplex PCR, and TCRdb kept only the in-frame ones, dropping some. D and trimming were read from the DNA, whereas the V and J calls and clone size are those reported in that table. The data contain roughly 87,000 clones, less than 80% of them seen just once; the ten biggest clones take up roughly 4.2%.

V gene TRBV4-2 combines with J gene TRBJ1-3, with a tentative D call TRBD1 (5 bases). This TCR was recovered from a woman between 50 and 59 years old with acute or convalescent COVID-19. Sequenced sample: peripheral blood. CDR3 residues: CASSQALGGVGNTIYF. The CDR3 bases are TGTGCCAGCAGCCAAGCCCTCGGGGGAGTGGGAAACACCATATATTTT.